This record covers a single T cell receptor (beta chain). Germline-derived CDR1 and CDR2 are LGHNA and YSLEER. Trimming pared 5 bases from V and 2 bases from J, leaving 15 bases between. CDR3 length equals 15 residues. This entry belongs to a study of control samples from healthy donors and cancer patients. Assay used: immunoSEQ multiplex PCR; TCRdb lists only in-frame clones, some missing. Counted here are around 150,000 clones, around 95% occurring once; the ten biggest clones make up under 8.5%. This clonotype originated in a woman in her thirties or forties in good health. The chain combines TRBV4-3 with TRBJ1-1, with D uncertain. Material: blood. CDR3 nucleotides: TGCGCCAGCAGCGGGATCGGGGTCCCTAACACTGAAGCTTTCTTT. It is translated as CASSGIGVPNTEAFF.